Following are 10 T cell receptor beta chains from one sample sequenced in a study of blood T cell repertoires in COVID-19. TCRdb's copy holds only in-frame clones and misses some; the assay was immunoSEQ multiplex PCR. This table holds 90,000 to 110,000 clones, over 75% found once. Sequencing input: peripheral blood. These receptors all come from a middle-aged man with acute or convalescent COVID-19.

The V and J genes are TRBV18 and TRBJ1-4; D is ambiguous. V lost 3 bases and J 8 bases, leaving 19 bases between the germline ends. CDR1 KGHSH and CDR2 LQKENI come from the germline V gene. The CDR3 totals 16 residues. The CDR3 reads CASSPLDPQVPEKLFF. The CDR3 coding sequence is TGTGCCAGCTCACCTCTTGATCCGCAGGTACCCGAAAAACTGTTTTTT.

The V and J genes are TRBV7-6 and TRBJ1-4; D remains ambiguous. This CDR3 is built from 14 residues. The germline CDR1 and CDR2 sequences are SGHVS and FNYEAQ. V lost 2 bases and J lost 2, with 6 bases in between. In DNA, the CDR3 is TGTGCCAGCAGCTTACGAGCGACTAATGAAAAACTGTTTTTT. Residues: CASSLRATNEKLFF. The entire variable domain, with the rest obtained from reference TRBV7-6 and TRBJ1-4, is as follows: GAGVSQSPRYKVTKRGQDVALRCDPISGHVSLYWYRQALGQGPEFLTYFNYEAQQDKSGLPNDRFSAERPEGSISTLTIQRTEQRDSAMYRCASSLRATNEKLFFGSGTQLSVL.

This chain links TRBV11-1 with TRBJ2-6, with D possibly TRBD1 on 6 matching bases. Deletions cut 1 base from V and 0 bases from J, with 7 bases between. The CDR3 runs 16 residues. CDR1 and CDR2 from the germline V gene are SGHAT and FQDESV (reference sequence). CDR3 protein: CASSLVGGSGANVLTF. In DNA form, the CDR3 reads TGTGCCAGCAGCTTAGTAGGGGGCTCTGGGGCCAACGTCCTGACTTTC.

CDR3 DNA: TGTGCCAGCAGTGACCAGGACAGAGGGAACACTGAAGCTTTCTTT. Translation gives CASSDQDRGNTEAFF. This chain connects TRBV6-1 to TRBJ1-1; tentatively, D is TRBD1 (6 bases). This CDR3 region has 15 residues. Trimming shortened V by 3 bases and J by 1 base, and 12 bases separated the two germline ends. CDR1 is MNHNS, CDR2 SASEGT, per germline.

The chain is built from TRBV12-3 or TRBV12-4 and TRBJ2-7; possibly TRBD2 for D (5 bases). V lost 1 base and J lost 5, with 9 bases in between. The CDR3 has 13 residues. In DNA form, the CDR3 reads TGTGCCAGCAGTTTAGGAGGGTCCAACGAGCAGTACTTC. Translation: CASSLGGSNEQYF.

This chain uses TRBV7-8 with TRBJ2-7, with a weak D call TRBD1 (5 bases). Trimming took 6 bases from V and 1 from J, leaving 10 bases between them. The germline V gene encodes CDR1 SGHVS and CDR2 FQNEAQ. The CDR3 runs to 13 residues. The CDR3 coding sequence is TGTGCCAGCAGGAGTGGACAATCCTACGAGCAGTACTTC. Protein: CASRSGQSYEQYF. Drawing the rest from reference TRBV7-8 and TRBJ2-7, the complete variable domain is GAGVSQSPRYKVAKRGQDVALRCDPISGHVSLFWYQQALGQGPEFLTYFQNEAQLDKSGLPSDRFFAERPEGSVSTLKIQRTQQEDSAVYLCASRSGQSYEQYFGPGTRLTVT.

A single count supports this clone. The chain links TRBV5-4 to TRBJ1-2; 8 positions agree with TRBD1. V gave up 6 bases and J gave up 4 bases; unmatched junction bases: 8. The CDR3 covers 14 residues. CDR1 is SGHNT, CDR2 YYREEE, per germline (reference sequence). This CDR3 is CASTQGAPGYGYTF. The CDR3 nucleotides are TGTGCCAGCACCCAGGGGGCGCCCGGCTATGGCTACACCTTC.

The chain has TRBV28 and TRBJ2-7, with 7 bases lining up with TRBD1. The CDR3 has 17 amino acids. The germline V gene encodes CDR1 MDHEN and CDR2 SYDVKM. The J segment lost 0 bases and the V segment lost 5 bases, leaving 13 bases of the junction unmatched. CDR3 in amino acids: CASSRARGQASSYEQYF. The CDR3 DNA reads TGTGCCAGCAGTCGGGCTAGAGGACAGGCGAGCTCCTACGAGCAGTACTTC.

Written as DNA, the CDR3 is TGCGCCAGCAGCTTGGACCCGGTCGGTTATGGCTACACCTTC. Its translation is CASSLDPVGYGYTF. The chain employs TRBV5-1 and TRBJ1-2; D is uncertain. The CDR3 spans 14 residues. Germline V gives CDR1 SGHRS, CDR2 YFSETQ. The ends were cut back, 0 bases at V and 5 bases at J, with 11 bases in the middle.

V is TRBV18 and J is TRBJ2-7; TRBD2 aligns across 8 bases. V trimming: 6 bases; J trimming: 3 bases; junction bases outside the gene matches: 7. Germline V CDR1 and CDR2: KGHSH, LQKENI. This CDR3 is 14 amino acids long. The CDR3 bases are TGTGCCAGCTCCCCTAGCGGGCCAGTCTACGAGCAGTACTTC. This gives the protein CASSPSGPVYEQYF.